This TCR beta chain was sequenced during a study of blood T cell repertoires in COVID-19. Study in general: Specimens from acute and convalescent COVID-19 originated in the United States, Italy and Spain. Sources were T cells, B-cell-depleted T cells, or PBMCs; the material itself was cDNA or gDNA.

Libraries were prepared by immunoSEQ multiplex PCR; TCRdb keeps only in-frame clonotypes and omits some of them. The sample comprises approximately 200,000 clones, around 88% of which are singletons, and 4% rests with the top ten. The germline CDR1 and CDR2 sequences are SGHVS and FQNEAQ. V gave up 5 bases and J gave up 8 bases; unmatched junction bases: 14. The CDR3 sequence is 16 residues long. This TCR came from a woman in her 30s with acute or convalescent COVID-19. The gene calls are TRBV7-8 and TRBJ1-5, with 8 bases that match TRBD1. The sample taken for sequencing was peripheral blood. The CDR3 nucleotides are TGTGCCAGCAGCCCGACTGGGACAGGCGATTCGGAGCCCCAGCATTTT. It translates to CASSPTGTGDSEPQHF.